Listed below are T cell receptor beta chains from one sample, sequenced in a study of beta chain features in type 1 diabetes. Sequencing was performed with immunoSEQ multiplex PCR; in TCRdb, only in-frame clones are kept and a portion is missing. The sample has about 40,000 clones, around 45% seen once. Sequences were obtained from central memory CD4+ T cells from blood. The receptors were gathered from a woman younger than 30 in good health. CDR3s include the opening cysteine and the closing phenylalanine or tryptophan. Each record gives: D gene, V gene, clone size, J gene, CDR3 DNA, CDR3 protein. D genes are given only for firm matches. A row's size may be missing; if present it is once, few, many or a size class.

.	TRBV30	.	TRBJ1-1	TGTGCCTGGAGTGTATGGGGGCCAATGAACACTGAAGCTTTCTTT	CAWSVWGPMNTEAFF
.	TRBV7-9	.	TRBJ2-1	TGTGCCAGCAGCTTATCGGCCAGGGGAGGGAATGAGCAGTTCTTC	CASSLSARGGNEQFF
.	TRBV4-2	.	TRBJ1-5	TGTGCCAGCAGCCAAGTCTCCAGGGATAGCAATCAGCCCCAGCATTTT	CASSQVSRDSNQPQHF
.	TRBV30	few	TRBJ1-3	TGTGCCTGGAACCCAGGGTCTGGAAACACCATATATTTT	CAWNPGSGNTIYF
.	TRBV11-2	few	TRBJ2-1	TGTGCCAGCAGCTTAGAGCCGGGACTTCGGAGCTTGCAGTTCTTC	CASSLEPGLRSLQFF
.	TRBV27	.	TRBJ1-1	TGTGCCAGCAGTTCGGGGGGACGGACTGAAGCTTTCTTT	CASSSGGRTEAFF
TRBD2	TRBV5-6	.	TRBJ2-7	TGTGCCAGCAGCTTTAGCGGGGTCTCCTACGAGCAGTACTTC	CASSFSGVSYEQYF
.	TRBV5-1	once	TRBJ1-1	TGCGCCAGCAGCTCCCGCCCGGGCACTGAAGCTTTCTTT	CASSSRPGTEAFF
.	TRBV11-2	.	TRBJ1-2	TGTGCCAGCAGCTTCCAGGGTAGCAACTATGGCTACACCTTC	CASSFQGSNYGYTF
TRBD1	TRBV5-4	.	TRBJ2-1	TGTGCCAGCAGCCCGACAGGGGATTCCTACAATGAGCAGTTCTTC	CASSPTGDSYNEQFF
.	TRBV4-1	.	TRBJ2-7	TGCGCCAGCAGCCAAAACAGGGAGGGCGAGCAGTACTTC	CASSQNREGEQYF
TRBD2	TRBV7-2	.	TRBJ2-2	TGTGCCAGCAGCTGGACTAGCGGGAGGAGGCCCGGGGAGCTGTTTTTT	CASSWTSGRRPGELFF
.	TRBV11-2	.	TRBJ2-5	TGTGCCAGCAGCTTAGACCCCGGGACCCCCAGGGGGACCCAGTACTTC	CASSLDPGTPRGTQYF
.	TRBV12-2	once	TRBJ1-1	TGTGCAAGTCGCTCCTACCGGGACACTGAAGCTTTCTTT	CASRSYRDTEAFF
.	TRBV5-1	once	TRBJ2-3	TGCGCCAGCAGCTGGAACTCAGGATCTAGCACAGATACGCAGTATTTT	CASSWNSGSSTDTQYF
.	TRBV6-1	few	TRBJ2-7	TGTGCCAGCAGACGAGTGGACACTTCCTCCTACGAGCAGTACTTC	CASRRVDTSSYEQYF
.	TRBV6-1	.	TRBJ2-4	TGTGCCAGCAGTTCATCAGGGGGAGGAAACATTCAGTACTTC	CASSSSGGGNIQYF
.	TRBV5-4	few	TRBJ2-3	TGTGCCAGCAGCTTACTAGTCGCAGATACGCAGTATTTT	CASSLLVADTQYF
.	TRBV18	.	TRBJ1-1	TGTGCCAGCTCACCAGGGGGGTCGGAGAACACTGAAGCTTTCTTT	CASSPGGSENTEAFF
.	TRBV7-2	.	TRBJ1-2	TGTGCCAGCAGCTTCGGTGGGGAGGCCTATGGCTACACCTTC	CASSFGGEAYGYTF
.	TRBV7-2	.	TRBJ2-7	TGTGCCAGCAGCTATCTACTCGAGGACGAGCAGTACTTC	CASSYLLEDEQYF
.	TRBV5-1	.	TRBJ2-7	TGCGCCAGCAGCATCTCCGGGACATCCTCCTACGAGCAGTACTTC	CASSISGTSSYEQYF
.	TRBV21-1	.	TRBJ2-3	TGTGCCAGCAGCACACCCCTTGGACAGGGCGGCACAGATACGCAGTATTTT	CASSTPLGQGGTDTQYF
.	TRBV5-8	few	TRBJ1-4	TGTGCCAGCAGCTACACAGGGACAACTAATGAAAAACTGTTTTTT	CASSYTGTTNEKLFF
.	TRBV6-1	.	TRBJ1-5	TGTGCCAGCAGTGTGGGGACATTAAGCAATCAGCCCCAGCATTTT	CASSVGTLSNQPQHF
.	TRBV10-3	once	TRBJ2-3	TGTGCCATCAGTGAGGCTAGCTCGGAGTACACAGATACGCAGTATTTT	CAISEASSEYTDTQYF